The rows below give T cell receptor beta chains drawn from one sample of a study of regulatory T cells in long-lasting Graves disease. One entry per CDR3 protein results from TCRdb running MiXCR on the multiplex PCR reads. Found here are roughly 350,000 distinct CDR3 sequences, 16% of them singletons; the top ten hold roughly 27%. These same records also appear under a second study, on T cells in Graves' hyperthyroidism and ophthalmopathy.

Sequenced material: peripheral blood mononuclear cells (PBMCs), taken at new diagnosis, from a patient treated with antithyroid drugs. The origin of the receptors is a man between 35 and 55 years old with Graves disease. Each CDR3 is given with its conserved first and last residue. The D gene is left open where the match is weak. Size values are once, few and many counts, or a class for expanded clones, and some rows have none.

v_gene: TRBV7-9
len: 17
j_gene: TRBJ2-1
abundance: few
d_gene: TRBD2
CDR3nt: TGTGCCAGCAGCCGAAGCTCTAGCGGGGGCCGCGGCAATGAGCAGTTCTTC
CDR3aa: CASSRSSSGGRGNEQFF

v_gene: TRBV15
len: 14
j_gene: TRBJ2-5
abundance: many
d_gene: .
CDR3nt: TGTGCCACCAGCAGGACAGGACAACAAGAGACCCAGTACTTC
CDR3aa: CATSRTGQQETQYF

v_gene: TRBV7-2
len: 14
j_gene: TRBJ2-5
abundance: few
d_gene: .
CDR3nt: TGTGCCAGCAGCAAGATCCTCAGGGATGAGACCCAGTACTTC
CDR3aa: CASSKILRDETQYF

v_gene: TRBV6-1
len: 15
j_gene: TRBJ1-2
abundance: .
d_gene: .
CDR3nt: TGTGCCAGCAGTGACCTAGACAGGAAGGCTTATGGCTACACCTTC
CDR3aa: CASSDLDRKAYGYTF

v_gene: TRBV3-1
len: 14
j_gene: TRBJ1-6
abundance: many
d_gene: .
CDR3nt: TGTGCCAGCAGTGAATACAGTGATAATTCACCCCTCCACTTT
CDR3aa: CASSEYSDNSPLHF

v_gene: TRBV6-5
len: 14
j_gene: TRBJ1-2
abundance: once
d_gene: .
CDR3nt: TGTGCCAGCAGTTATCCGGGACAAAACTATGGCTACACCTTC
CDR3aa: CASSYPGQNYGYTF

v_gene: TRBV5-4
len: 15
j_gene: TRBJ2-1
abundance: many
d_gene: TRBD2
CDR3nt: TGTGCCAGCAGCCCCAGGCGCGGGGGGGCCAATGAGCAGTTCTTC
CDR3aa: CASSPRRGGANEQFF

v_gene: TRBV5-6
len: 15
j_gene: TRBJ1-6
abundance: .
d_gene: TRBD1
CDR3nt: TGTGCCAGCAGCTTGGGACAGGGAGTGGGTTCACCCCTCCACTTT
CDR3aa: CASSLGQGVGSPLHF

v_gene: TRBV7-2
len: 12
j_gene: TRBJ2-1
abundance: .
d_gene: .
CDR3nt: TGTGCCAGCAGCCCCGGCCTCAATGAGCAGTTCTTC
CDR3aa: CASSPGLNEQFF

v_gene: TRBV19
len: 15
j_gene: TRBJ2-1
abundance: .
d_gene: TRBD2
CDR3nt: TGTGCCAGTAGTAGGGCTAGCGGGGGTATGAATGAGCAGTTCTTC
CDR3aa: CASSRASGGMNEQFF

v_gene: TRBV28
len: 13
j_gene: TRBJ2-1
abundance: .
d_gene: TRBD1
CDR3nt: TGTGCCAGCAGTTCGGGACAGGGGTCCGGGCAGTTCTTC
CDR3aa: CASSSGQGSGQFF

v_gene: TRBV20-1
len: 13
j_gene: TRBJ2-7
abundance: once
d_gene: .
CDR3nt: TGCAGTGCTTCGATAGGCTCGTCCTACGAGCAGTACTTC
CDR3aa: CSASIGSSYEQYF

v_gene: TRBV13
len: 13
j_gene: TRBJ1-1
abundance: many
d_gene: .
CDR3nt: TGTGCCAGCAGTTCCGGGTGGAACACTGAAGCTTTCTTT
CDR3aa: CASSSGWNTEAFF

v_gene: TRBV5-1
len: 15
j_gene: TRBJ1-5
abundance: .
d_gene: TRBD1
CDR3nt: TGCGCCAGCAGCTGGCGGGACAGGGCAAATCAGCCCCAGCATTTT
CDR3aa: CASSWRDRANQPQHF

v_gene: TRBV2
len: 13
j_gene: TRBJ1-2
abundance: many
d_gene: .
CDR3nt: TGTGCCAGCATAGGTGGATTGAACTATGGCTACACCTTC
CDR3aa: CASIGGLNYGYTF

v_gene: TRBV19
len: 15
j_gene: TRBJ1-6
abundance: .
d_gene: TRBD1
CDR3nt: TGTGCCAGTAGTTCACCAGGGGGCTCGGGATCACCCCTCCACTTT
CDR3aa: CASSSPGGSGSPLHF

v_gene: TRBV5-1
len: 14
j_gene: TRBJ2-7
abundance: .
d_gene: .
CDR3nt: TGCGCCAGCAGCTTATTACCCGGGCAGTACGAGCAGTACTTC
CDR3aa: CASSLLPGQYEQYF

v_gene: TRBV7-6
len: 16
j_gene: TRBJ1-3
abundance: .
d_gene: .
CDR3nt: TGTGCCAGCAGCTTATCCGGGCGGGGTTCTGGAAACACCATATATTTT
CDR3aa: CASSLSGRGSGNTIYF

v_gene: TRBV5-1
len: 17
j_gene: TRBJ1-4
abundance: .
d_gene: .
CDR3nt: TGCGCCAGCAGCTTAGTTTCGCAGGCTGCAACTAATGAAAAACTGTTTTTT
CDR3aa: CASSLVSQAATNEKLFF

v_gene: TRBV7-3
len: 13
j_gene: TRBJ2-3
abundance: .
d_gene: .
CDR3nt: TGTGCCAGCAGCTTATTTCGCACAGATACGCAGTATTTT
CDR3aa: CASSLFRTDTQYF

v_gene: TRBV3-1
len: 14
j_gene: TRBJ2-5
abundance: few
d_gene: .
CDR3nt: TGTGCCAGCAGCCAAGATTTAGATAAAGAGACCCAGTACTTC
CDR3aa: CASSQDLDKETQYF

v_gene: TRBV20-1
len: 12
j_gene: TRBJ1-5
abundance: .
d_gene: .
CDR3nt: TGCAGTGCTAGGGTCAGCCGATGGACCCAGCATTTT
CDR3aa: CSARVSRWTQHF

v_gene: TRBV30
len: 15
j_gene: TRBJ2-3
abundance: .
d_gene: .
CDR3nt: TGTGCCTGGAGCGTAGGGGGGTTTAGCACAGATACGCAGTATTTT
CDR3aa: CAWSVGGFSTDTQYF

v_gene: TRBV5-1
len: 16
j_gene: TRBJ1-4
abundance: few
d_gene: .
CDR3nt: TGCGCCAGCAGCTACTACTCCGGGGCAACTAATGAAAAACTGTTTTTT
CDR3aa: CASSYYSGATNEKLFF

v_gene: TRBV28
len: 13
j_gene: TRBJ2-4
abundance: many
d_gene: .
CDR3nt: TGTGCCAGCAGGGACAGAACCCTAAACATTCAGTACTTC
CDR3aa: CASRDRTLNIQYF

v_gene: TRBV9
len: 14
j_gene: TRBJ2-7
abundance: few
d_gene: .
CDR3nt: TGTGCCAGCAGCGTAGATGGGAGGTCCTACGAGCAGTACTTC
CDR3aa: CASSVDGRSYEQYF

v_gene: TRBV5-1
len: 13
j_gene: TRBJ2-2
abundance: many
d_gene: .
CDR3nt: TGCGCCAGCAGGTCAGGGGTCACCGGGGAGCTGTTTTTT
CDR3aa: CASRSGVTGELFF

v_gene: TRBV29-1
len: 14
j_gene: TRBJ2-5
abundance: many
d_gene: TRBD1
CDR3nt: TGCAGCGGCCGCCGGGACAGGGGCCAAGAGACCCAGTACTTC
CDR3aa: CSGRRDRGQETQYF

v_gene: TRBV11-2
len: 16
j_gene: TRBJ2-7
abundance: many
d_gene: TRBD1
CDR3nt: TGTGCCAGCACCCCGATCCCGGGACAGGGGTCCTACGAGCAGTACTTC
CDR3aa: CASTPIPGQGSYEQYF

v_gene: TRBV3-1
len: 14
j_gene: TRBJ2-2
abundance: many
d_gene: .
CDR3nt: TGTGCCAGCAGCCAGCGCCGAGGCACCGGGGAGCTGTTTTTT
CDR3aa: CASSQRRGTGELFF